These 26 T cell receptor beta chains were sequenced from one sample in a study of OX40 agonist ivuxolimab in advanced cancers. Profiled with immunoSEQ multiplex PCR; TCRdb holds only in-frame clones, not every one. In the table there are roughly 60,000 clones, 80% to 95% of which are singletons. The sequencing used CD4+ or CD8+ T cells sorted from blood, collected in a trial of the OX40 agonist ivuxolimab. The receptor source for this set is an adult with an advanced solid tumor such as melanoma, head and neck, liver or kidney cancer.

As to this clone: In this CDR3 the conserved last residue, phenylalanine or tryptophan, is missing, so a read error is likely. Because the CDR3's place on the DNA is in doubt, the DNA is left out and the CDR3 is given as listed by TCRdb. CDR3: CASSEALPGQVA. This sequence joins TRBV2 and TRBJ2-3; TRBD1 is the table's D call and was not checked against the DNA. The V gene's germline CDR1 is SNHLY and CDR2 FYNNEI. Termini included, the CDR3 measures 12 amino acids.

This clone ranks as medium-sized (0.01 to 0.1%). The V call is TRBV9, the J call TRBJ1-3, with TRBD1 matching 8 bases. This CDR3 comprises 15 residues. V was clipped by 4 bases and J by 0 bases; unmatched bases: 3. Germline V gene lookup returns CDR1 SGDLS and CDR2 YYNGEE. In DNA form, the CDR3 reads TGTGCCAGCAGCCGGACAGGGAACTCTGGAAACACCATATATTTT. Residues: CASSRTGNSGNTIYF.

This clone was found once. The rearrangement links TRBV18 to TRBJ2-7; tentatively, D is TRBD1 (5 bases). Germline assignment: CDR1 KGHSH and CDR2 LQKENI. The germline V and J ends were trimmed by 4 bases and 4 bases, with 14 bases remaining between them. This CDR3 is built from 14 residues. This chain's CDR3 is CASSQTGAGYEQYF. The DNA for the CDR3 is TGTGCCAGCTCACAAACAGGAGCCGGGTACGAGCAGTACTTC.

The chain is built from TRBV15 and TRBJ1-5, with unresolved D. CDR3 length equals 18 residues. Germline CDR1 is LNHNV and CDR2 is YYDKDF (reference sequence). V gave up 2 bases and J gave up 2 bases, with 19 bases separating them. CDR3: CATSRKRGDLRGNQPQHF. The CDR3 DNA reads as TGTGCCACCAGCAGAAAACGGGGAGACCTAAGGGGCAATCAGCCCCAGCATTTT. The entire variable domain, with the rest obtained from reference TRBV15 and TRBJ1-5, is as follows: DAMVIQNPRYQVTQFGKPVTLSCSQTLNHNVMYWYQQKSSQAPKLLFHYYDKDFNNEADTPDNFQSRRPNTSFCFLDIRSPGLGDTAMYLCATSRKRGDLRGNQPQHFGDGTRLSIL.

As DNA, the CDR3 is TGTGCCAGCAGCGCCCGGACACAGGGGCCGGGCGGGGCCAACGTCCTGACTTTC. Translating gives CASSARTQGPGGANVLTF. The chain combines TRBV7-2 with TRBJ2-6; 7 nucleotides agree with TRBD1. Germline CDR1 SGHTA, CDR2 FQGNSA. This CDR3 spans 18 amino acids. After removal of 5 bases from V and 4 bases from J, the junction contained 14 bases not matched to a gene. The entire variable domain, with the rest obtained from reference TRBV7-2 and TRBJ2-6, is as follows: GAGVSQSPSNKVTEKGKDVELRCDPISGHTALYWYRQSLGQGLEFLIYFQGNSAPDKSGLPSDRFSAERTGGSVSTLTIQRTQQEDSAVYLCASSARTQGPGGANVLTFGAGSRLTVL.

This chain links TRBV5-1 with TRBJ2-3; 7 nucleotides align to TRBD2. V lost 3 bases and J lost 4; bases outside the gene matches: 5. The CDR3 consists of 14 residues. Germline loops: CDR1 SGHRS, CDR2 YFSETQ. CDR3 sequence reads: CASSSWTSPDTQYF. The DNA of the CDR3 is TGCGCCAGCAGCTCTTGGACTAGTCCAGATACGCAGTATTTT.

Concerning this clone itself: Within the sample, other DNA sequences also encode this same CDR3. V gene TRBV4-1 combines with J gene TRBJ2-7; tentative D call: TRBD2 (6 bases). The CDR3 extends over 16 amino acids. Germline V gene lookup returns CDR1 MGHRA and CDR2 YSYEKL. Trimming removed 0 bases from V and 7 bases from J, with 19 bases in between. The DNA of the CDR3 is TGCGCCAGCAGCCAAGATCGCGGCGGGGAAGTGGAGGAGCAGTACTTC. This codes for CASSQDRGGEVEEQYF.

The J gene is TRBJ1-3, the V gene TRBV5-1, with D unclear. This CDR3 region has 16 residues. V was trimmed by 0 bases and J by 3 bases, leaving 13 bases between them. CDR1 and CDR2 from the germline V gene are SGHRS and YFSETQ. The CDR3 bases are TGCGCCAGCAGCTTGGTGCCGGGTGCCTTTGGAAACACCATATATTTT. Translation gives CASSLVPGAFGNTIYF.

The rearrangement joins TRBV2 to TRBJ2-1; possibly TRBD1 for D (6 bases). Germline CDR1 SNHLY, CDR2 FYNNEI. Trimming took 7 bases from V and 0 from J, leaving 10 bases between them. The CDR3 is 14 residues long. The CDR3 loop is CASIYRDSYNEQFF. CDR3 coding DNA: TGTGCCAGCATTTACAGGGACTCCTACAATGAGCAGTTCTTC.

The rearrangement uses TRBV29-1 and TRBJ2-7, with 12 nucleotides matching TRBD1. The trim removed 3 bases at V and 6 bases at J, leaving 6 bases unmatched. The germline gives CDR1 SQVTM, CDR2 ANQGSEA. This CDR3 is 14 amino acids long. CDR3 coding DNA: TGCAGCGTTGATGGGACAGGGGGCTCTTCCGAGCAGTACTTC. As protein: CSVDGTGGSSEQYF.

The J gene is TRBJ1-2, the V gene TRBV4-1; 10 positions match TRBD1. CDR1 and CDR2 from the germline V gene are MGHRA and YSYEKL. The CDR3 has 17 amino acids. Trimming at V came to 2 bases and at J to 2 bases, leaving 8 bases not matched to a gene. This CDR3 reads CASSQSFPGQGNYGYTF. The CDR3 bases are TGCGCCAGCAGCCAATCCTTCCCGGGACAGGGGAACTATGGCTACACCTTC.

The rearrangement joins TRBV11-3 to TRBJ1-1; D remains ambiguous. The CDR3 consists of 11 residues. The germline V and J ends were trimmed by 4 bases and 10 bases, with 10 bases remaining between them. The germline V gene encodes CDR1 SGHNT and CDR2 YENEEA. The DNA for the CDR3 is TGTGCCAGCAGCTCTAGCCAATTAGCTTTCTTT. Protein sequence: CASSSSQLAFF.

V is TRBV19 and J is TRBJ2-4, with a possible D match to TRBD2 (5 bases). V gave up 1 base and J gave up 0 bases, with 13 bases separating them. Germline CDR1 LNHDA, CDR2 SQIVND (reference sequence). The CDR3 covers 17 residues. CDR3 DNA sequence: TGTGCCAGTAGTATAGTGGACGGGATACTAGCCAAAAACATTCAGTACTTC. It is translated as CASSIVDGILAKNIQYF. Based on the CDR3 plus reference TRBV19 and TRBJ2-4, the full variable domain is DGGITQSPKYLFRKEGQNVTLSCEQNLNHDAMYWYRQDPGQGLRLIYYSQIVNDFQKGDIAEGYSVSREKKESFPLTVTSAQKNPTAFYLCASSIVDGILAKNIQYFGAGTRLSVL.

This chain connects TRBV6-5 to TRBJ1-2; maybe TRBD1 (5 bases). The CDR3 runs 14 residues. Germline CDR1 is MNHEY and CDR2 is SVGAGI. V shed 5 bases and J shed 8 bases, with 18 bases lying between them. The CDR3 protein is CASSHRDAGGGYTF. Written as DNA, the CDR3 is TGTGCCAGCAGTCACCGGGACGCGGGCGGGGGCTACACCTTC.

The rearrangement joins TRBV29-1 to TRBJ1-1; 7 positions agree with TRBD1. The CDR3 is 13 residues long. The V segment lost 3 bases and the J segment 6 bases; nucleotides outside the gene matches: 7. The germline V gene encodes CDR1 SQVTM and CDR2 ANQGSEA. In DNA, the CDR3 is TGCAGCGTTGACCCAACAGGGGTCTCTGAAGCTTTCTTT. The encoded protein is CSVDPTGVSEAFF.

V and J are TRBV11-3 and TRBJ1-1; no firm D call. The CDR3 extends over 14 amino acids. V was cut by 3 bases and J by 6 bases, with 14 bases left in between. The germline V gene encodes CDR1 SGHNT and CDR2 YENEEA. CDR3 sequence: CASSFYGSVAEAFF. Written as DNA, the CDR3 is TGTGCCAGCAGCTTCTACGGGTCGGTCGCTGAAGCTTTCTTT.

About this clone: Other nucleotide sequences from this sample produce the same CDR3. This chain links TRBV4-1 with TRBJ2-7; TRBD2 agrees at 10 bases. Looked up from germline, CDR1 is MGHRA and CDR2 is YSYEKL. This CDR3 comprises 15 residues. V dropped 1 base and J dropped 2; count of bases not matched to a gene: 2. In DNA, the CDR3 is TGCGCCAGCAGCCAAGGGACTAGCGGAACCTACGAGCAGTACTTC. It specifies CASSQGTSGTYEQYF.

The genes are TRBV5-6 and TRBJ2-6, with 9 nucleotides matching TRBD2. The CDR3 consists of 17 residues. V shed 4 bases and J 14 bases; nucleotides not matched to a gene: 19. Germline V gene data show CDR1 as SGHDT and CDR2 as YYEEEE. The CDR3 here is CASSINAGGTLPTILTF. CDR3 coding DNA: TGTGCCAGCAGCATCAATGCGGGAGGGACACTCCCAACAATCCTGACTTTC.

CDR3 in DNA: TGTGCCAGCAGCCTGCTGACAGGGTTGACTAGCGGGAGTGAGACCCAGTACTTC. It encodes CASSLLTGLTSGSETQYF. The rearrangement uses TRBV5-4 and TRBJ2-5; 12 nucleotides agree with TRBD2. V lost 4 bases and J lost 5; bases outside the gene matches: 15. The CDR3 is 18 residues long. CDR1 is SGHNT, CDR2 YYREEE, per germline (reference sequence).

The CDR3: CASSDRDRHQETQYF. The CDR3 DNA is TGTGCCAGCAGCGACCGGGACAGGCACCAAGAGACCCAGTACTTC. The V and J genes are TRBV9 and TRBJ2-5; TRBD1 agrees at 8 bases. J gave up 0 bases and V 3 bases, and 4 bases lay outside the gene matches. In germline, CDR1 is SGDLS, CDR2 YYNGEE. This CDR3 comprises 15 residues.

This clone was seen once. The chain uses TRBV19 and TRBJ2-7, with TRBD1 as a possible D gene (6 bases). This CDR3 comprises 17 residues. Germline V lookup: CDR1 LNHDA, CDR2 SQIVND (reference sequence). V lost 3 bases and J 6 bases, leaving 24 bases between the germline ends. CDR3 bases: TGTGCCAGTAGTATCTTGTGGGTCGGCAGGGACATACGCGAGCAGTACTTC. The encoded protein is CASSILWVGRDIREQYF.

This clone appeared once. The same CDR3 also results from other DNA sequences found in this sample. The gene calls are TRBV5-1 and TRBJ2-5; TRBD2 matches 7 bases. Trimming cost V 4 bases and J 4 bases; bases outside gene matches: 10. Germline loops: CDR1 SGHRS, CDR2 YFSETQ. This CDR3 is 15 amino acids long. CDR3 nucleotide sequence: TGCGCCAGCAGCCCCGGTCCGGGGGGAGGAGAGACCCAGTACTTC. Translating it yields CASSPGPGGGETQYF.

The V call is TRBV7-2, the J call TRBJ2-2; the match to TRBD2 covers 10 bases. This CDR3 has 16 amino acids. Germline lookup yields CDR1 SGHTA and CDR2 FQGNSA. After removal of 5 bases from V and 5 bases from J, the junction contained 8 bases not matched to a gene. CDR3 coding DNA: TGTGCCAGCAGCCCCACTAGCGGGATAAGAACCGGGGAGCTGTTTTTT. Its translation: CASSPTSGIRTGELFF.

The V and J genes are TRBV28 and TRBJ1-2, with a tentative D call TRBD1 (5 bases). The CDR3 contains 15 residues. V was cut by 6 bases and J by 5 bases, with 19 bases left in between. Germline V gene sequence: CDR1 MDHEN, CDR2 SYDVKM. CDR3 nucleotides: TGTGCCAGCAGAAGAAATCCGGGACTGAGTTATGGCTACACCTTC. Its translation: CASRRNPGLSYGYTF.

J is TRBJ2-5 and V is TRBV5-4; 13 nucleotides align to TRBD2. The J call may be incorrect, as the DNA end agrees better with TRBJ2-7. This CDR3 has 15 residues. The germline V gene has CDR1 SGHNT and CDR2 YYREEE (reference sequence). The chain's CDR3 is CASSRGLAGEVEQYF. The CDR3 bases are TGTGCCAGCAGCAGAGGACTAGCGGGAGAAGTCGAGCAGTACTTC.

This clone has a single count. The chain has TRBV6-5 and TRBJ2-7, with 12 positions matching TRBD1. Per the germline V gene, CDR1 is MNHEY and CDR2 is SVGAGI. The trim removed 6 bases at V and 7 bases at J, leaving 10 bases unmatched. The CDR3 is 15 amino acids. CDR3 in amino acids: CASRPTGTGGYEQYF. CDR3 sequence (DNA): TGTGCCAGCAGACCTACCGGGACAGGGGGCTATGAGCAGTACTTC.